A selection of T cell receptor beta chains follows, all from one sample in a study of cytotoxic CD8 clonotypes in ibrutinib-treated CLL. The repertoire was sequenced with immunoSEQ multiplex PCR; TCRdb's copy has only in-frame clones and lacks some. The sample lists 10,000 to 15,000 clones, approximately 59% occurring once. The sample in question was PBMCs, obtained before ibrutinib treatment. Source of these receptors: a human donor with chronic lymphocytic leukemia. Both conserved end residues are part of each CDR3. Each record gives: CDR3 DNA, CDR3 protein, D gene, clone size, J gene, V gene. D genes are given only for firm matches. A clone size is listed for some rows: how often the clone was seen (once, few, many), or a class if it is expanded.

CDR3nt: TGTGCCAGCAGCGTATATGCAGGAGGTTCCTACGAGCAGTACTTC; CDR3aa: CASSVYAGGSYEQYF; d_gene: .; abundance: .; j_gene: TRBJ2-7; v_gene: TRBV9
CDR3nt: TGTGCCAGCAGTTGGACAGGGTCCTCCCAGCCCCAGCATTTT; CDR3aa: CASSWTGSSQPQHF; d_gene: TRBD1; abundance: few; j_gene: TRBJ1-5; v_gene: TRBV27
CDR3nt: TGCGCCAGCAGCTTGGTGTTGGCGCGATTTAGGGTAACCCAGTACTTC; CDR3aa: CASSLVLARFRVTQYF; d_gene: .; abundance: .; j_gene: TRBJ2-5; v_gene: TRBV5-1
CDR3nt: TGTGCCAGCAGCTTAAAGTTTACCCACTACGAGCAGTACTTC; CDR3aa: CASSLKFTHYEQYF; d_gene: .; abundance: once; j_gene: TRBJ2-7; v_gene: TRBV13
CDR3nt: TGTGCCAGCAGCCAAGATCCCGGGACAGGGGCTATCTATGGCTACACCTTC; CDR3aa: CASSQDPGTGAIYGYTF; d_gene: TRBD1; abundance: .; j_gene: TRBJ1-2; v_gene: TRBV4-2
CDR3nt: TGTGCCCGGGCCGAAGGAAGAAATGAAAAACTGTTTTTT; CDR3aa: CARAEGRNEKLFF; d_gene: .; abundance: .; j_gene: TRBJ1-4; v_gene: TRBV30
CDR3nt: TGTGCCAGCAGTTTATGGGGGGGGCGCGAACTGTTTTTT; CDR3aa: CASSLWGGRELFF; d_gene: .; abundance: .; j_gene: TRBJ1-4; v_gene: TRBV27
CDR3nt: TGTGCCTGGAGGACCCTTTCGAGGGGTGAGCAGTTCTTC; CDR3aa: CAWRTLSRGEQFF; d_gene: .; abundance: .; j_gene: TRBJ2-1; v_gene: TRBV30
CDR3nt: TGTGCCAGCAGCCCCGGACTGGTTAGCACAGATACGCAGTATTTT; CDR3aa: CASSPGLVSTDTQYF; d_gene: .; abundance: once; j_gene: TRBJ2-3; v_gene: TRBV9
CDR3nt: TGTGCCAGCAGGACCTCCGGGACGGCCACAGATACGCAGTATTTT; CDR3aa: CASRTSGTATDTQYF; d_gene: .; abundance: .; j_gene: TRBJ2-3; v_gene: TRBV28
CDR3nt: TGTGCCAGCAGTTCCAGGGGGAGGGAGTTCTTC; CDR3aa: CASSSRGREFF; d_gene: .; abundance: .; j_gene: TRBJ2-1; v_gene: TRBV6-5
CDR3nt: TGTGCCAGTAGTATCACCCACGGGGAGCTGTTTTTT; CDR3aa: CASSITHGELFF; d_gene: .; abundance: .; j_gene: TRBJ2-2; v_gene: TRBV19
CDR3nt: TGTGCCTGGAATTCGTTAGATACGCAGTATTTT; CDR3aa: CAWNSLDTQYF; d_gene: .; abundance: .; j_gene: TRBJ2-3; v_gene: TRBV30
CDR3nt: TGTGCCAGCAGTTATACTAGCGGCACAGATACGCAGTATTTT; CDR3aa: CASSYTSGTDTQYF; d_gene: TRBD2; abundance: .; j_gene: TRBJ2-3; v_gene: TRBV6-6
CDR3nt: TGTGCCAGCAGCGAGACGGTAGAGCAGTTCTTC; CDR3aa: CASSETVEQFF; d_gene: .; abundance: .; j_gene: TRBJ2-1; v_gene: TRBV5-4
CDR3nt: TGTGCCAGCAGCCCCCCCCAGGGATCAGATACGCAGTATTTT; CDR3aa: CASSPPQGSDTQYF; d_gene: .; abundance: .; j_gene: TRBJ2-3; v_gene: TRBV7-8
CDR3nt: TGCGCCAGCAACCCCAGAGGGGTCTCGGGACAGGGGAACACTGAAGCTTTCTTT; CDR3aa: CASNPRGVSGQGNTEAFF; d_gene: TRBD1; abundance: few; j_gene: TRBJ1-1; v_gene: TRBV4-1
CDR3nt: TGTGCCAGCAGCTTGGGGTCCTGGGGGACAGATACGCAGTATTTT; CDR3aa: CASSLGSWGTDTQYF; d_gene: .; abundance: few; j_gene: TRBJ2-3; v_gene: TRBV5-5
CDR3nt: TGTGCCAGCAGTCCAAGACTCATCAATGAGCAGTTCTTC; CDR3aa: CASSPRLINEQFF; d_gene: .; abundance: .; j_gene: TRBJ2-1; v_gene: TRBV27
CDR3nt: TGTGCCAGCAGCCAAGGGCCCGGCTACGAGCAGTACTTC; CDR3aa: CASSQGPGYEQYF; d_gene: .; abundance: .; j_gene: TRBJ2-7; v_gene: TRBV11-2
CDR3nt: TGTGCCAGTCTAGGGCTCGGGGAGACCCAGTACTTC; CDR3aa: CASLGLGETQYF; d_gene: .; abundance: once; j_gene: TRBJ2-5; v_gene: TRBV19
CDR3nt: TGTGCCAGCAGCCCGACAGCCTTCTCTGGGGCCAACGTCCTGACTTTC; CDR3aa: CASSPTAFSGANVLTF; d_gene: .; abundance: once; j_gene: TRBJ2-6; v_gene: TRBV7-3
CDR3nt: TGTGCCAGCAGCCAAGATTTGGGCTCGGGGGATGAAAAACTGTTTTTT; CDR3aa: CASSQDLGSGDEKLFF; d_gene: .; abundance: .; j_gene: TRBJ1-4; v_gene: TRBV4-2
CDR3nt: TGTGCCACCTCCCGGGGCGGCGTCAGGTCCCAGCATTTT; CDR3aa: CATSRGGVRSQHF; d_gene: .; abundance: .; j_gene: TRBJ1-5; v_gene: TRBV28
CDR3nt: TGTGCCTGGGGGATTGAGGGCTACACCTTC; CDR3aa: CAWGIEGYTF; d_gene: .; abundance: .; j_gene: TRBJ1-2; v_gene: TRBV30
CDR3nt: TGTGCCAGCAGTCCACAGGGGGGAAGCACCGGGGAGCTGTTTTTT; CDR3aa: CASSPQGGSTGELFF; d_gene: TRBD1; abundance: .; j_gene: TRBJ2-2; v_gene: TRBV27
CDR3nt: TGTGCCAGCTATCCCGGCGGGGAGATGAACACTGAAGCTTTCTTT; CDR3aa: CASYPGGEMNTEAFF; d_gene: .; abundance: .; j_gene: TRBJ1-1; v_gene: TRBV28
CDR3nt: TGTGCCAGCAGCTTGTCCACGGGACAGGGCTCCTACGAGCAGTACTTC; CDR3aa: CASSLSTGQGSYEQYF; d_gene: TRBD1; abundance: .; j_gene: TRBJ2-7; v_gene: TRBV13
CDR3nt: TGTGCCACCAGCAGAGTGGCGGGGACGAACACTGAAGCTTTCTTT; CDR3aa: CATSRVAGTNTEAFF; d_gene: .; abundance: .; j_gene: TRBJ1-1; v_gene: TRBV15
CDR3nt: TGTGCCAGCAGCGTATTGGGACAGGGGGCCTCTAATGAAAAACTGTTTTTT; CDR3aa: CASSVLGQGASNEKLFF; d_gene: TRBD1; abundance: .; j_gene: TRBJ1-4; v_gene: TRBV5-4
CDR3nt: TGCGCCAGCAGCTTGGATGGTACCGGGGAGCTGTTTTTT; CDR3aa: CASSLDGTGELFF; d_gene: .; abundance: .; j_gene: TRBJ2-2; v_gene: TRBV5-1
CDR3nt: TGCGCCAGCAGCCACCGACAGGGGGGGAATGAAAAACTGTTTTTT; CDR3aa: CASSHRQGGNEKLFF; d_gene: TRBD1; abundance: .; j_gene: TRBJ1-4; v_gene: TRBV4-1
CDR3nt: TGTGCCAGCAGTTTTAACAGGCCGAACACCGGGGAGCTGTTTTTT; CDR3aa: CASSFNRPNTGELFF; d_gene: .; abundance: .; j_gene: TRBJ2-2; v_gene: TRBV27
CDR3nt: TGTGCCAGCAGCCGGCCCCCGGGAAATGAAAAACTGTTTTTT; CDR3aa: CASSRPPGNEKLFF; d_gene: .; abundance: few; j_gene: TRBJ1-4; v_gene: TRBV7-9
CDR3nt: TGTGCCAGCAGTTTACCGGGACCCAATGAGCAGTTCTTC; CDR3aa: CASSLPGPNEQFF; d_gene: .; abundance: .; j_gene: TRBJ2-1; v_gene: TRBV27
CDR3nt: TGTGCCAGCAGTGAAGTAGCTAGGAGGGGCCATACGCAGTATTTT; CDR3aa: CASSEVARRGHTQYF; d_gene: .; abundance: .; j_gene: TRBJ2-3; v_gene: TRBV2
CDR3nt: TGTGCCAGCAGTTCCAGGGGGCGAGAGACCCAGTACTTC; CDR3aa: CASSSRGRETQYF; d_gene: TRBD1; abundance: once; j_gene: TRBJ2-5; v_gene: TRBV6-5
CDR3nt: TGTGCCAGCTCACCAGACAGGGTAATGGGAACTGAAGCTTTCTTT; CDR3aa: CASSPDRVMGTEAFF; d_gene: TRBD1; abundance: .; j_gene: TRBJ1-1; v_gene: TRBV18
CDR3nt: TGTGCCAGCCTGATCAACACCGGGGAGCTGTTTTTT; CDR3aa: CASLINTGELFF; d_gene: .; abundance: .; j_gene: TRBJ2-2; v_gene: TRBV28
CDR3nt: TGCGCCAGCAGCGCCACGACGAGCACTGGAAACACCATATATTTT; CDR3aa: CASSATTSTGNTIYF; d_gene: .; abundance: few; j_gene: TRBJ1-3; v_gene: TRBV5-1
CDR3nt: TGTGCCAGCTCACCGTCAAGCACACGTCCTAACTATGGCTACACCTTC; CDR3aa: CASSPSSTRPNYGYTF; d_gene: .; abundance: .; j_gene: TRBJ1-2; v_gene: TRBV18
CDR3nt: TGTGCCAGCAGTTCCCCCGCGACAGCGAACACTGAAGCTTTCTTT; CDR3aa: CASSSPATANTEAFF; d_gene: .; abundance: once; j_gene: TRBJ1-1; v_gene: TRBV7-9
CDR3nt: TGTGCCAGCAGCCCCAGGGTTTTGGTAAACACTGAAGCTTTCTTT; CDR3aa: CASSPRVLVNTEAFF; d_gene: .; abundance: .; j_gene: TRBJ1-1; v_gene: TRBV7-2
CDR3nt: TGTGCCAGCAGTCGGATGGGTGGACTCCGGAGAGATACGCAGTATTTT; CDR3aa: CASSRMGGLRRDTQYF; d_gene: .; abundance: .; j_gene: TRBJ2-3; v_gene: TRBV6-4
CDR3nt: TGTGCCAGCAGCTTGGCAGGGGGCCTCGGAAACACCATATATTTT; CDR3aa: CASSLAGGLGNTIYF; d_gene: TRBD1; abundance: .; j_gene: TRBJ1-3; v_gene: TRBV5-4
CDR3nt: TGTGCCAGCTCACCACTCCCCGACAGGAGCAACTATGGCTACACCTTC; CDR3aa: CASSPLPDRSNYGYTF; d_gene: .; abundance: few; j_gene: TRBJ1-2; v_gene: TRBV18
CDR3nt: TGTGCCACCAGCAGAGGGGGAAACACTGAAGCTTTCTTT; CDR3aa: CATSRGGNTEAFF; d_gene: .; abundance: .; j_gene: TRBJ1-1; v_gene: TRBV15
CDR3nt: TGTGCCAGCAGCTTAGCCCCCGGGGACACCGGGGAGCTGTTTTTT; CDR3aa: CASSLAPGDTGELFF; d_gene: .; abundance: .; j_gene: TRBJ2-2; v_gene: TRBV7-9
CDR3nt: TGTGCCAGTAGTATAGATAAGGGGGAGCAGTACTTC; CDR3aa: CASSIDKGEQYF; d_gene: .; abundance: .; j_gene: TRBJ2-7; v_gene: TRBV19
CDR3nt: TGTGCCAGCAGCGACAGGGGGCATAGGGGCAATCAGCCCCAGCATTTT; CDR3aa: CASSDRGHRGNQPQHF; d_gene: TRBD1; abundance: .; j_gene: TRBJ1-5; v_gene: TRBV28
CDR3nt: TGTGCCAGCAGTGAATGGGACGAGCAGTACTTC; CDR3aa: CASSEWDEQYF; d_gene: .; abundance: few; j_gene: TRBJ2-7; v_gene: TRBV6-1
CDR3nt: TGTGCCAGCTCACCCCCGGGGGGACAGAGGAACACCGGGGAGCTGTTTTTT; CDR3aa: CASSPPGGQRNTGELFF; d_gene: .; abundance: once; j_gene: TRBJ2-2; v_gene: TRBV18